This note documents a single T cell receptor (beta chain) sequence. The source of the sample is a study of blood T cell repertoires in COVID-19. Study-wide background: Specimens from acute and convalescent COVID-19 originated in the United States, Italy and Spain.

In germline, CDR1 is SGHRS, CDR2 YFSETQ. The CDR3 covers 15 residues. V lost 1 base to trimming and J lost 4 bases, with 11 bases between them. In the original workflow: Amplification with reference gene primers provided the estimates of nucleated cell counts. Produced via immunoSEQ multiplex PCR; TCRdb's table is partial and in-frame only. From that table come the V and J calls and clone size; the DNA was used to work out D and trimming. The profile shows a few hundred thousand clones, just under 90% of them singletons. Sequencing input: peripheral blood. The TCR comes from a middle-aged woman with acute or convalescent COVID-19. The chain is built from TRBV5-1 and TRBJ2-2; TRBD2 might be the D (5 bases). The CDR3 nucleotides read TGCGCCAGCAGCTTGACAGCAAGCGGCACCGGGGAGCTGTTTTTT. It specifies CASSLTASGTGELFF.